This TCR beta chain was recovered during a study of sequential checkpoint blockade in melanoma. Germline loops: CDR1 SGHRS, CDR2 YFSETQ. Unmatched junction bases numbered 8, after V lost 3 bases and J lost 3 bases. This CDR3 has 15 residues. The treatment: randomized to nivolumab then ipilimumab (arm A) or the reverse (arm B). Method: immunoSEQ multiplex PCR; TCRdb's copy keeps in-frame clones and lacks some. The sample consists of roughly 11,000 clones, approximately 80% of them appearing once. The receptor comes from a human donor with melanoma. Sequencing was performed on CD8+ T cells sorted from blood (inferred from file names), taken from a patient given nivolumab and ipilimumab in sequence. The rearrangement links TRBV5-1 to TRBJ2-5; TRBD1 aligns across 7 bases. CDR3 residues: CASSWNRDRKETQYF. The CDR3 nucleotides are TGCGCCAGCAGCTGGAACCGGGACAGAAAAGAGACCCAGTACTTC. The full variable domain, completed using reference TRBV5-1 and TRBJ2-5, is KAGVTQTPRYLIKTRGQQVTLSCSPISGHRSVSWYQQTPGQGLQFLFEYFSETQRNKGNFPGRFSGRQFSNSRSEMNVSTLELGDSALYLCASSWNRDRKETQYFGPGTRLLVL.